The 8 T cell receptor beta chains below all came from one sample that was sequenced in a study of Graves' ophthalmopathy and Graves' hyperthyroidism. The authors amplified TCR beta CDR3 regions from RNA transcripts. Following a first-round RT-PCR that used HTBI primers, a second-round multiplex PCR was carried out. In TCRdb, the multiplex PCR reads were re-called with MiXCR into one record per CDR3 protein. Among around 40,000 distinct CDR3 sequences listed, around 52% were seen once. The specimen sequenced was peripheral blood. These TCRs come from an adult man with Graves' ophthalmopathy.

This clonotype appeared a few times. In this CDR3 the conserved last residue, phenylalanine or tryptophan, is missing, so a read error is likely. The chain carries TRBV6-5 and TRBJ1-1; D gene ambiguous. CDR1 and CDR2 from the germline V gene are MNHEY and SVGAGI. The CDR3 covers 13 residues. Trimming stripped 0 bases from V and 4 bases from J, with 6 bases between. The CDR3 reads CASSYSGVTEAFL. The DNA for the CDR3 is TGTGCCAGCAGTTACTCGGGAGTCACTGAAGCTTTCCTT.

This clonotype was seen repeatedly, ten times or more. The DNA of the CDR3 is TGTGCCAGCAGTTTGACAGGGCTTTATCAGCCCCAGCATTTT. This encodes CASSLTGLYQPQHF. The chain joins TRBV27 to TRBJ1-5; TRBD1 matches at 7 bases. Unmatched junction bases numbered 4, after V lost 3 bases and J lost 5 bases. Germline CDR1 and CDR2: MNHEY and SMNVEV (reference sequence). CDR3 size: 14 residues.

V and J are TRBV10-3 and TRBJ2-3; D is perhaps TRBD1 (5 bases). Per the germline V gene, CDR1 is ENHRY and CDR2 is SYGVKD. The V end was cut by 8 bases, the J end by 3 bases, with 15 bases between. The CDR3 extends over 14 amino acids. The CDR3 region is CAIQAAGRTDTQYF. CDR3 sequence (DNA): TGTGCCATCCAGGCGGCAGGGCGAACAGATACGCAGTATTTT.

The rearrangement uses TRBV25-1 and TRBJ2-1; 11 bases fit TRBD2. Trimming removed 8 bases from V and 3 bases from J; junction bases left unmatched: 12. In germline, CDR1 is MGHDK, CDR2 SYGVNS. The CDR3 is 17 residues long. CDR3 loop: CASAISLAGGDYNEQFF. CDR3 nucleotide sequence: TGTGCCAGCGCTATTTCCTTAGCGGGAGGGGACTACAATGAGCAGTTCTTC.

The chain carries TRBV5-1 and TRBJ2-7, with 9 bases fitting TRBD1. The length of the CDR3 is 14 residues. Trimming took 5 bases from V and 2 from J; bases not matched to a gene: 5. Germline V gene data show CDR1 as SGHRS and CDR2 as YFSETQ. The CDR3 nucleotides read TGCGCCAGCAGACACGGGACAGGGACCTACGAGCAGTACTTC. Its translation: CASRHGTGTYEQYF.

There are many counts of this clonotype. This chain uses TRBV19 with TRBJ2-2; the match to TRBD1 covers 8 bases. Germline V CDR1 and CDR2: LNHDA, SQIVND (reference sequence). This CDR3 has 16 amino acids. V shed 4 bases and J 0 bases; nucleotides not matched to a gene: 4. The CDR3 nucleotides are TGTGCCAGTAGTAAATTGGACAGGGCGAACACCGGGGAGCTGTTTTTT. Amino acid sequence: CASSKLDRANTGELFF.

With regard to this clonotype: This is likely a read error, given that the CDR3 carries no conserved phenylalanine or tryptophan at its end. Because the CDR3's place on the DNA is in doubt, the DNA is left out and the CDR3 is given as listed by TCRdb. V and J are TRBV6-4 and TRBJ2-1. Termini included, the CDR3 measures 8 amino acids. Germline CDR1 MRHNA, CDR2 SNTAGT. The CDR3 protein is CASSERFS.

This sequence joins TRBV6-6 and TRBJ2-5; 7 bases are a match to TRBD1. This CDR3 has 14 amino acids. Germline CDR1 and CDR2: MNHNY and SVGAGI (reference sequence). V lost 0 bases, J lost 5 bases, and 3 bases stayed unmatched. Here the CDR3 reads CASSYSLDRETQYF. The CDR3, as DNA: TGTGCCAGCAGTTACTCCCTGGACAGGGAGACCCAGTACTTC.